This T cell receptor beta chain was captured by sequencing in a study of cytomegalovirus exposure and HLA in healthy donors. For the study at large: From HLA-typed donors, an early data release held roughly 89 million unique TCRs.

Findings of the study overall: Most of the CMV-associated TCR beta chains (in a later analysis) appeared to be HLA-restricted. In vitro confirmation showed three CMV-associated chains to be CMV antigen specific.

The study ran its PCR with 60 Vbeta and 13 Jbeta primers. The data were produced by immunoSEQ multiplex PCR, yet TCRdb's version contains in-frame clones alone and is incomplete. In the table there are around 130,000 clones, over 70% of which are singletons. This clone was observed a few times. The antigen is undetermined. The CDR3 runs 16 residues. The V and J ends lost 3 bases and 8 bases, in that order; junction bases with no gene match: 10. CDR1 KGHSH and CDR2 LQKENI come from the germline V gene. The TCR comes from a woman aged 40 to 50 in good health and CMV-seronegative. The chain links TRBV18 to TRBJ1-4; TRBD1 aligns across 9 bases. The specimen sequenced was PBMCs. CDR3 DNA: TGTGCCAGCTCACCCCAACCGGCGGGACAGGGAGAAAAACTGTTTTTT. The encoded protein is CASSPQPAGQGEKLFF. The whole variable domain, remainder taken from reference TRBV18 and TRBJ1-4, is NAGVMQNPRHLVRRRGQEARLRCSPMKGHSHVYWYRQLPEEGLKFMVYLQKENIIDESGMPKERFSAEFPKEGPSILRIQQVVRGDSAAYFCASSPQPAGQGEKLFFGSGTQLSVL.